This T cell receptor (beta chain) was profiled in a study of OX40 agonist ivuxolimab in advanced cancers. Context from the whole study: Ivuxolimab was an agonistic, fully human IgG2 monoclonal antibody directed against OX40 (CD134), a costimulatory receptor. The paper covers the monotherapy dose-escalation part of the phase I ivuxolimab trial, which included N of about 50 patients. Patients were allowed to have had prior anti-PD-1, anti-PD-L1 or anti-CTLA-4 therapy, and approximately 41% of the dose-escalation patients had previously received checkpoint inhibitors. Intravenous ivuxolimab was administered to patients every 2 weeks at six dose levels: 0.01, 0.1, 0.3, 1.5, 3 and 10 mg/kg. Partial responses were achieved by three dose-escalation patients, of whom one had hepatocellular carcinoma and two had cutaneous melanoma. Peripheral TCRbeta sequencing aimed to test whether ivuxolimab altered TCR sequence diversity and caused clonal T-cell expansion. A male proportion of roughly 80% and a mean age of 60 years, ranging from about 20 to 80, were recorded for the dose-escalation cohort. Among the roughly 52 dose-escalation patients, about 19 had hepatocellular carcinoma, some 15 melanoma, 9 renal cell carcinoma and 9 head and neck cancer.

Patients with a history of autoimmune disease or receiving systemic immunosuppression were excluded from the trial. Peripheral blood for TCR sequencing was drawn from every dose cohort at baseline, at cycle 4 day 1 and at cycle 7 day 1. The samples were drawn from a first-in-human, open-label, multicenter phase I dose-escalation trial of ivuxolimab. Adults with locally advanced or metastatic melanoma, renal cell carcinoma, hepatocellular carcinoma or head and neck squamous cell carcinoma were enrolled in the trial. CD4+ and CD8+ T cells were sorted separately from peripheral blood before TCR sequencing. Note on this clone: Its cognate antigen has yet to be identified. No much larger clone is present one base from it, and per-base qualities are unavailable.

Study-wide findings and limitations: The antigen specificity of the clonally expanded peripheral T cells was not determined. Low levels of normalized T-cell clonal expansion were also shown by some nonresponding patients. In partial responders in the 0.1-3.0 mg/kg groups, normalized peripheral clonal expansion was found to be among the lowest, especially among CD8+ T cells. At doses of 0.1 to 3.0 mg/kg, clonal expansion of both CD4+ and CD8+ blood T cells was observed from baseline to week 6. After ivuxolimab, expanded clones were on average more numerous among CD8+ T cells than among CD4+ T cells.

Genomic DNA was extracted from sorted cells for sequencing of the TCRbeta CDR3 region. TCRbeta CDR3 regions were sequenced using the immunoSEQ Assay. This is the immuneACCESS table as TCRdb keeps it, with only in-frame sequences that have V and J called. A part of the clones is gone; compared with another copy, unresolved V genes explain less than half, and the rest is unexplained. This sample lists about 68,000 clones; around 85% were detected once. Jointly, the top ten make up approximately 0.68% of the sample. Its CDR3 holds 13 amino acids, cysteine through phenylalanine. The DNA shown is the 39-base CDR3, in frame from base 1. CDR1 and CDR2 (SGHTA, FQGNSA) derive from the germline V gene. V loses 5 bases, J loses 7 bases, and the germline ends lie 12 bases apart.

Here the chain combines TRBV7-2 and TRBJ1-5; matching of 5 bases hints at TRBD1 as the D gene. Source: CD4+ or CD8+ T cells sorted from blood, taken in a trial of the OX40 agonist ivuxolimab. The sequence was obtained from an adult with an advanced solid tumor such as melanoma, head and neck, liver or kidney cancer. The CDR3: CASSRGHEQPQHF. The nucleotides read TGTGCCAGCAGCCGGGGCCATGAACAGCCCCAGCATTTT.